This TCR beta chain was recorded in a study of blood T cell repertoires in COVID-19. Study-level information: PBMCs, B-cell-depleted T cells, or T cells were the source of the cDNA or gDNA that made up the material.

Repertoires were generated with immunoSEQ multiplex PCR, while TCRdb's copy carries only in-frame clones and drops some. The table lists 90,000 to 110,000 clones, 84% of them singletons. Germline CDR1 reads SGHRS; CDR2 reads YFSETQ. The germline V and J ends were trimmed by 4 bases and 0 bases, with 15 bases remaining between them. The CDR3 has 16 residues. Sequencing was done on a sample of peripheral blood. This rearrangement joins TRBV5-1 to TRBJ2-3; D might be TRBD2 (5 bases). The receptor was isolated from a woman between 50 and 59 years old with acute or convalescent COVID-19. The CDR3 protein is CASSRVGNPSTDTQYF. CDR3 DNA sequence: TGCGCCAGCAGCCGGGTCGGGAACCCTAGCACAGATACGCAGTATTTT.